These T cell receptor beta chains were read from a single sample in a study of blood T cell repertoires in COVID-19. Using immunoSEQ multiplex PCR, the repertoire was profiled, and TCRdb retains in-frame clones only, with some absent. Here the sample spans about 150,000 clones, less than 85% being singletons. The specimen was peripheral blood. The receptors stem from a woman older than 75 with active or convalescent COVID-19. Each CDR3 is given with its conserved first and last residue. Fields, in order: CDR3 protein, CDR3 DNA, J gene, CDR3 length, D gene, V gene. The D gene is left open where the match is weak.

cdr3_aa: CSVSSTLAGTGSTEAFF; cdr3_nt: TGCAGCGTTTCCTCTACGTTAGCCGGGACAGGGAGCACTGAAGCTTTCTTT; j_call: TRBJ1-1; cdr3_length: 17; d_call: TRBD1; v_call: TRBV29-1
cdr3_aa: CAWSVRTGFYEQYF; cdr3_nt: TGTGCCTGGAGTGTACGGACGGGATTCTACGAGCAGTACTTC; j_call: TRBJ2-7; cdr3_length: 14; d_call: NA; v_call: TRBV30
cdr3_aa: CASSLLERRGDTEAFF; cdr3_nt: TGTGCCAGTAGTCTACTCGAGCGACGGGGGGACACTGAAGCTTTCTTT; j_call: TRBJ1-1; cdr3_length: 16; d_call: NA; v_call: TRBV19
cdr3_aa: CASSLFTDQETQYF; cdr3_nt: TGCGCCAGCAGCTTGTTCACAGACCAAGAGACCCAGTACTTC; j_call: TRBJ2-5; cdr3_length: 14; d_call: NA; v_call: TRBV5-1
cdr3_aa: CASSTTGGATDTQYF; cdr3_nt: TGTGCCAGTAGTACGACAGGGGGCGCAACAGATACGCAGTATTTT; j_call: TRBJ2-3; cdr3_length: 15; d_call: TRBD1; v_call: TRBV19
cdr3_aa: CASSRTSTGELFF; cdr3_nt: TGTGCCAGCAGCCGTACGAGCACCGGGGAGCTGTTTTTT; j_call: TRBJ2-2; cdr3_length: 13; d_call: NA; v_call: TRBV7-7
cdr3_aa: CASSGSYEQYF; cdr3_nt: TGTGCCAGTAGTGGCAGCTACGAGCAGTACTTC; j_call: TRBJ2-7; cdr3_length: 11; d_call: NA; v_call: TRBV19
cdr3_aa: CASSVGGGSPLHF; cdr3_nt: TGTGCCAGCAGCGTAGGTGGCGGTTCACCCCTCCACTTT; j_call: TRBJ1-6; cdr3_length: 13; d_call: NA; v_call: TRBV9
cdr3_aa: CASSFNGGGGNTIYF; cdr3_nt: TGTGCCAGCAGCTTTAACGGCGGGGGAGGAAACACCATATATTTT; j_call: TRBJ1-3; cdr3_length: 15; d_call: NA; v_call: TRBV11-2
cdr3_aa: CASSHWTSGRSNTGELFF; cdr3_nt: TGTGCCAGCAGCCACTGGACTAGCGGGAGATCGAACACCGGGGAGCTGTTTTTT; j_call: TRBJ2-2; cdr3_length: 18; d_call: TRBD2; v_call: TRBV11-2
cdr3_aa: CATLGSTSGSRGVYNEQFF; cdr3_nt: TGTGCCACTCTAGGATCGACTAGCGGGAGTAGGGGGGTGTACAATGAGCAGTTCTTC; j_call: TRBJ2-1; cdr3_length: 19; d_call: TRBD2; v_call: TRBV2
cdr3_aa: CASFSKGQGVRGAKNIQYF; cdr3_nt: TGCGCCAGCTTTTCGAAGGGACAGGGGGTCCGGGGAGCCAAAAACATTCAGTACTTC; j_call: TRBJ2-4; cdr3_length: 19; d_call: TRBD1; v_call: TRBV10-1
cdr3_aa: CASSPGTSTDTQYF; cdr3_nt: TGCGCCAGCAGCCCGGGGACTAGCACAGATACGCAGTATTTT; j_call: TRBJ2-3; cdr3_length: 14; d_call: NA; v_call: TRBV5-1
cdr3_aa: CASSQGFGYSGNTIYF; cdr3_nt: TGTGCCAGCAGCCAAGGTTTCGGGTACTCTGGAAACACCATATATTTT; j_call: TRBJ1-3; cdr3_length: 16; d_call: NA; v_call: TRBV3-1/TRBV3-2
cdr3_aa: CASSLEGRAYEQYF; cdr3_nt: TGCGCCAGCAGCTTGGAAGGGAGGGCCTACGAGCAGTACTTC; j_call: TRBJ2-7; cdr3_length: 14; d_call: TRBD2; v_call: TRBV5-1
cdr3_aa: CASGSPQSQFLMNTEAFF; cdr3_nt: TGTGCTAGTGGTTCACCCCAGTCCCAGTTTCTCATGAACACTGAAGCTTTCTTT; j_call: TRBJ1-1; cdr3_length: 18; d_call: NA; v_call: TRBV12-5
cdr3_aa: CASSLTGQGSEQFF; cdr3_nt: TGCGCCAGCAGCTTGACGGGACAGGGGAGCGAGCAGTTCTTC; j_call: TRBJ2-1; cdr3_length: 14; d_call: TRBD1; v_call: TRBV5-1